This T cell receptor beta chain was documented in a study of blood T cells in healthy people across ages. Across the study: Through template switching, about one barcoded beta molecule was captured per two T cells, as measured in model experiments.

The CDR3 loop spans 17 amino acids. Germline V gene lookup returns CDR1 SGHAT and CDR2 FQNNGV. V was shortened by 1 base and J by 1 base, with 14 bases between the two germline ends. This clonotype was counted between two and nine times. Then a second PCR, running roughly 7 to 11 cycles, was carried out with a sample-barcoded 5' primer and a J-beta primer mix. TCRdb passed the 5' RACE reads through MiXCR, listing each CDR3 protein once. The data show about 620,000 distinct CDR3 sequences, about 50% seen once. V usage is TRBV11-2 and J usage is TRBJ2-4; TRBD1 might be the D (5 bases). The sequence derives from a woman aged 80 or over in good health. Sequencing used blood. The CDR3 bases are TGTGCCAGCAGCTTAGTCGGCAGGGCAGACGCCAAAAACATTCAGTACTTC. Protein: CASSLVGRADAKNIQYF.